This passage covers 27 T cell receptor beta chains from one sample sequenced in a study of long-term antiretroviral therapy in people with HIV. Sequencing used immunoSEQ v3.0 at survey level. Sequencing was performed with immunoSEQ multiplex PCR; in TCRdb, only in-frame clones are kept and a portion is missing. The sample carries about 22,000 clones, 70% to 85% recorded once. The sample in question was unsorted PBMCs, obtained 0.1 years before starting antiretroviral therapy. The receptors stem from a man younger than 30 with HIV.

The chain employs TRBV7-9 and TRBJ1-2, with 7 bases lining up with TRBD1. Germline CDR1 and CDR2: SEHNR and FQNEAQ (reference sequence). V was pared by 3 bases and J by 1 base, with 5 bases of the junction left unmatched. The CDR3 consists of 15 residues. In DNA form, the CDR3 reads TGTGCCAGCAGCTTCGGCAGGGACAGTAACTATGGCTACACCTTC. Translated: CASSFGRDSNYGYTF.

The J gene is TRBJ2-1, the V gene TRBV6-5; D is undetermined. The CDR3 contains 14 residues. The germline V gene has CDR1 MNHEY and CDR2 SVGAGI. Trimming removed 0 bases at V and 5 bases at J, with 8 bases between. The CDR3 sequence is CASSYSNRHNEQFF. In DNA, the CDR3 is TGTGCCAGCAGTTACTCGAACAGACACAATGAGCAGTTCTTC.

The chain has TRBV6-5 and TRBJ1-3, with 7 positions matching TRBD1. The length of the CDR3 is 14 residues. J was trimmed by 1 base and V by 10 bases; bases with no gene match: 7. Germline V gives CDR1 MNHEY, CDR2 SVGAGI. This CDR3 reads CATKTGNSGNTIYF. CDR3 sequence (DNA): TGTGCCACTAAGACAGGGAATTCTGGAAACACCATATATTTT.

The J gene is TRBJ1-3, the V gene TRBV18; no firm D call. The CDR3 runs 17 residues. V lost 6 bases to trimming and J lost 4 bases, with 22 bases between them. Germline assignment: CDR1 KGHSH and CDR2 LQKENI. CDR3 DNA: TGTGCCAGCTCGCACACAACTTCAGGTTACGCCGGAAACACCATATATTTT. Translation: CASSHTTSGYAGNTIYF.

The sample holds one count of this clone. The chain uses TRBV28 and TRBJ2-7; 7 bases are shared with TRBD2. CDR3 length: 14 amino acids. CDR1 and CDR2 from the germline V gene are MDHEN and SYDVKM. With V trimmed by 4 bases and J by 6 bases, 9 bases remained unmatched. The CDR3 loop is CASSYRRELCEQYF. DNA of the CDR3: TGTGCCAGCAGTTACCGGCGGGAGCTATGCGAGCAGTACTTC.

V and J are TRBV6-5 and TRBJ2-2; 8 bases align to TRBD2. V lost 2 bases to trimming and J lost 4 bases; unmatched junction nucleotides: 6. This CDR3 is 16 amino acids long. Germline values: CDR1 MNHEY, CDR2 SVGAGI. CDR3 protein: CASSYPGGPGTGELFF. CDR3 coding DNA: TGTGCCAGCAGTTACCCGGGGGGGCCAGGCACCGGGGAGCTGTTTTTT.

The rearrangement links TRBV10-3 to TRBJ2-1, with 11 nucleotides matching TRBD2. V dropped 6 bases and J dropped 5; count of bases not matched to a gene: 3. Germline V gives CDR1 ENHRY, CDR2 SYGVKD. This CDR3 has 14 residues. The CDR3 DNA reads as TGTGCCATCAGCCGACTAGCGGGGCACAATGAGCAGTTCTTC. It codes for CAISRLAGHNEQFF.

The rearrangement joins TRBV29-1 to TRBJ2-7; D might be TRBD1 (5 bases). V was trimmed by 0 bases and J by 3 bases, leaving 9 bases between them. The length of the CDR3 is 13 residues. Germline V gives CDR1 SQVTM, CDR2 ANQGSEA. CDR3 sequence (DNA): TGCAGCGTTGAAGATCTGGACAACTACGAGCAGTACTTC. Its protein is CSVEDLDNYEQYF.

The rearrangement links TRBV15 to TRBJ2-7; D not resolved. The CDR3 sequence is 12 residues long. Trimming pared 0 bases from V and 6 bases from J, leaving 6 bases between. Germline CDR1 LNHNV, CDR2 YYDKDF (reference sequence). CDR3 sequence reads: CATSREIREQYF. The CDR3 DNA reads TGTGCCACCAGCAGAGAGATCCGCGAGCAGTACTTC.

The rearrangement links TRBV5-1 to TRBJ2-2; D uncertain. Trimming shortened V by 1 base and J by 4 bases, and 11 bases separated the two germline ends. The germline gives CDR1 SGHRS, CDR2 YFSETQ. The CDR3 runs to 15 residues. The CDR3 coding sequence is TGCGCCAGCAGCTTGAGGGAACAGTCCACCGGGGAGCTGTTTTTT. Protein sequence: CASSLREQSTGELFF.

V is TRBV5-4 and J is TRBJ2-7; the D gene is possibly TRBD2 (7 bases). The CDR3 has 16 amino acids. CDR1 and CDR2 (germline): SGHNT, YYREEE (reference sequence). The V gene lost 0 bases and the J gene lost 2 bases, with 15 bases spanning the gap. The CDR3 region has the DNA TGTGCCAGCAGCTTGGAAGGGGGGGGCCTAGCCTACGAGCAGTACTTC. Its translation is CASSLEGGGLAYEQYF.

The V gene is TRBV20-1, the J gene TRBJ2-5; no clear D. Germline CDR1 reads DFQATT; CDR2 reads SNEGSKA (reference sequence). CDR3 length: 11 residues. Trimming took 7 bases from V and 2 from J, leaving 8 bases between them. In nucleotides, the CDR3 is TGCAGTGTCAGACCTCAAGAGACCCAGTACTTC. Translation gives CSVRPQETQYF.

The V gene is TRBV25-1, the J gene TRBJ2-3; 13 bases map to TRBD2. Trimming cost V 4 bases and J 6 bases; bases outside gene matches: 7. This CDR3 comprises 16 residues. Looked up from germline, CDR1 is MGHDK and CDR2 is SYGVNS. CDR3 sequence reads: CASSGTTSGRLDTQYF. CDR3 nucleotide sequence: TGTGCCAGCAGTGGAACGACTAGCGGGAGGTTGGATACGCAGTATTTT.

This chain links TRBV7-3 with TRBJ1-2; perhaps TRBD1 as D (5 bases). Trimming took 1 base from V and 6 from J, leaving 12 bases between them. Germline-derived CDR1 and CDR2 are SGHTA and FQGTGA. This CDR3 contains 14 residues. The CDR3 protein is CASSLNPGPHGYTF. The CDR3 DNA reads as TGTGCCAGCAGCTTAAACCCGGGGCCTCATGGCTACACCTTC.

The genes are TRBV4-2 and TRBJ1-6, with TRBD1 matching 11 bases. Germline V lookup: CDR1 LGHNA, CDR2 YNFKEQ. Germline trimming cut 1 base from V and 12 bases from J; bases unmatched to any gene: 5. The CDR3 is made up of 15 amino acids. CDR3: CASSQGTGGFLPLHF. The CDR3 DNA is TGTGCCAGCAGCCAAGGGACAGGGGGCTTTCTACCCCTCCACTTT.

This chain links TRBV18 with TRBJ1-2; unclear D gene. Looked up from germline, CDR1 is KGHSH and CDR2 is LQKENI. V was trimmed by 6 bases and J by 2 bases, leaving 10 bases between them. The CDR3 runs 13 residues. CDR3 bases: TGTGCCAGCTCTTCCGGGCCCAACTATGGCTACACCTTC. Encoded protein: CASSSGPNYGYTF.

Comments on this clone: Its ends do not fully match the called genes, so a read error is possible. This rearrangement joins TRBV11-1 to TRBJ1-6; D is unresolved. Per germline, CDR1 SGHAT and CDR2 FQDESV (reference sequence). This CDR3 has 11 residues. The chain's CDR3 is CASGFASPLHF. The CDR3 bases are TGTGCCAGCGGCTTCGCTTCACCCCTCCACTTT.

This chain connects TRBV27 to TRBJ1-6; 8 nucleotides match TRBD1. Germline loops: CDR1 MNHEY, CDR2 SMNVEV (reference sequence). The V segment lost 4 bases and the J segment 9 bases; nucleotides outside the gene matches: 11. The CDR3 loop spans 16 amino acids. The CDR3 region is CASSSTARTGISPLHF. CDR3 DNA sequence: TGTGCCAGCAGTTCTACTGCCCGGACAGGGATTTCACCCCTCCACTTT.

In its sample, this clone was seen a few times. The genes are TRBV6-5 and TRBJ1-4; D is possibly TRBD1 (5 bases). Germline assignment: CDR1 MNHEY and CDR2 SVGAGI. The CDR3 has 15 residues. V lost 0 bases, J lost 7 bases, and 12 bases lay in between. The CDR3 DNA sequence: TGTGCCAGCAGTTACTCTGGGGGTTCAGGTGAAAAACTGTTTTTT. Amino acids: CASSYSGGSGEKLFF.

In this sample, this clone turned up once. The genes are TRBV4-1 and TRBJ1-1; no clear D gene. Trimming removed 4 bases from V and 6 bases from J, with 15 bases in between. The CDR3 length is 14 residues. The V gene's germline CDR1 is MGHRA and CDR2 YSYEKL. The CDR3 nucleotides read TGCGCCAGCAGCCCGTCGGGAGGCAACGCTGAAGCTTTCTTT. It translates to CASSPSGGNAEAFF.

This clone was picked up one time. The V gene is TRBV6-6, the J gene TRBJ1-5; D call uncertain. The CDR3 runs 15 residues. V shed 0 bases and J shed 2 bases, with 8 bases lying between them. The germline CDR1 and CDR2 sequences are MNHNY and SVGAGI (reference sequence). CDR3 amino acids: CASSYSEEGNQPQHF. The CDR3 nucleotides are TGTGCCAGCAGTTACTCGGAGGAGGGCAATCAGCCCCAGCATTTT.

The chain carries TRBV10-3 and TRBJ2-7; 11 positions agree with TRBD2. Germline loops: CDR1 ENHRY, CDR2 SYGVKD. V was pared by 6 bases and J by 5 bases, with 6 bases of the junction left unmatched. The length of the CDR3 is 14 residues. The CDR3 sequence: CAIRAILAGDEQYF. The CDR3 nucleotides read TGTGCCATCAGAGCGATACTAGCGGGAGACGAGCAGTACTTC.

The rearrangement uses TRBV6-1 and TRBJ1-2; 9 nucleotides match TRBD1. CDR1 is MNHNS and CDR2 is SASEGT in the germline V gene. The CDR3 spans 13 residues. J gave up 7 bases and V 3 bases, and 3 bases lay outside the gene matches. CDR3 nucleotides: TGTGCCAGCAGTGATTACAGGGGGCCTGGCTACACCTTC. It encodes CASSDYRGPGYTF.

The V call is TRBV7-8, the J call TRBJ1-1; possible D gene TRBD1, 5 bases. The CDR3 is 12 residues long. Germline V CDR1 and CDR2: SGHVS, FQNEAQ. Deletions cut 8 bases from V and 1 base from J, with 8 bases between. The CDR3 sequence: CASGAGNTEAFF. CDR3 in DNA: TGTGCCAGCGGGGCGGGGAACACTGAAGCTTTCTTT.

This sequence joins TRBV2 and TRBJ2-1; 12 bases agree with TRBD1. The CDR3 has 16 residues. With V trimmed by 7 bases and J by 5 bases, 9 bases remained unmatched. Germline CDR1 is SNHLY and CDR2 is FYNNEI. The CDR3 sequence is CASNDAGTGGNNEQFF. CDR3 nucleotides: TGTGCCAGCAATGACGCCGGGACAGGGGGCAACAATGAGCAGTTCTTC.

This chain links TRBV6-4 with TRBJ2-1; no reliable D call. CDR1 is MRHNA and CDR2 is SNTAGT in the germline V gene. V dropped 3 bases and J dropped 5 bases, with 8 bases sitting between them. The CDR3 has 13 amino acids. CDR3 in DNA: TGTGCCAGCAGTGAAAGAGACGACAATGAGCAGTTCTTC. Protein product: CASSERDDNEQFF.

This clone appeared a single time. The rearrangement joins TRBV7-9 to TRBJ2-3; D gene unclear. This CDR3 spans 11 amino acids. V lost 5 bases, J lost 3 bases, and 3 bases lay in between. Germline V lookup: CDR1 SEHNR, CDR2 FQNEAQ (reference sequence). In DNA, the CDR3 is TGTGCCAGCAGCCCGACAGATACGCAGTATTTT. This encodes CASSPTDTQYF.